This entry concerns a single T cell receptor beta chain. The antigen remains undetermined. There are 12 residues in the CDR3. Trimming pared 4 bases from V and 8 bases from J, leaving 11 bases between. Germline V gene data show CDR1 as SEHNR and CDR2 as FQNEAQ (reference sequence). The entry originates in a study of blood T cells in healthy people across ages. Study outcomes and limitations: The recorded TCR beta diversity per million T cells decreased in a roughly linear manner with age.

The authors isolated at least 6.5 million PBMCs per sample. A sample-barcoded 5' primer and a J-beta primer mix were used in a second PCR of roughly 6 to 11 cycles. MiXCR, applied by TCRdb to the 5' RACE reads, yields one record per CDR3 protein. The repertoire includes approximately 1.5 million distinct CDR3 sequences, 40% to 45% of them detected once, and about 4% sits in the top ten. The receptor was isolated from a woman aged 18 to 35 in good health. The specimen was blood. This chain connects TRBV7-9 to TRBJ1-2, with D unresolved. CDR3 loop: CASSSEPGGYTF. The CDR3 nucleotides read TGTGCCAGCAGCTCGGAACCGGGGGGCTACACCTTC. Supplemented by reference TRBV7-9 and TRBJ1-2, the full variable domain reads DTGVSQNPRHKITKRGQNVTFRCDPISEHNRLYWYRQTLGQGPEFLTYFQNEAQLEKSRLLSDRFSAERPKGSFSTLEIQRTEQGDSAMYLCASSSEPGGYTFGSGTRLTVV.